This T cell receptor (beta chain) was obtained from a study of blood T cell repertoires in COVID-19. Study overall: PBMCs, B-cell-depleted T cells, or T cells were the source of the cDNA or gDNA that made up the material.

Profiling relied on immunoSEQ multiplex PCR, and the TCRdb table lists in-frame clones only, not all of them. The data contain under 200,000 clones, more than 85% of them singletons. The CDR3 is 13 amino acids. Trimming took off 1 base at V and 8 bases at J, with 10 bases between the two ends. Germline CDR1 is MNHNS and CDR2 is SASEGT. The sequence derives from a woman older than 75 in a cohort sampled during active or convalescent COVID-19. The genes are TRBV6-1 and TRBJ2-3, with D perhaps matching TRBD1 (6 bases). Sequenced input: peripheral blood. As DNA, the CDR3 is TGTGCCAGCAGTGAAGTGAGGGGGAGTACGCAGTATTTT. Translated: CASSEVRGSTQYF.